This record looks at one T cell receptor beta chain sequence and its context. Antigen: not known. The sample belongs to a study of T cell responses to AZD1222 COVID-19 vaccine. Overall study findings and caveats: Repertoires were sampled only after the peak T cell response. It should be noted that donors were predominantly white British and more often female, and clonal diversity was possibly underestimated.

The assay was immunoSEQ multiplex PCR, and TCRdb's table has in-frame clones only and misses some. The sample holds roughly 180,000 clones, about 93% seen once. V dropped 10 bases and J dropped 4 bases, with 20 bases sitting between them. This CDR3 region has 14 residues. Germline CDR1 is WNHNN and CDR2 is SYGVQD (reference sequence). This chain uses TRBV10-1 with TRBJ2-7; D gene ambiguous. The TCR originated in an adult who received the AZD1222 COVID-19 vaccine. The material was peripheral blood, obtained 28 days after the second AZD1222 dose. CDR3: CATPLSLSGYEQYF. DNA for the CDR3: TGCGCCACCCCCCTCAGTCTGTCTGGGTACGAGCAGTACTTC.